This TCR beta chain was sequenced during a study of spatial heterogeneity in lung cancer. Study details: The cohort: around 77 early-stage, untreated non-small cell lung cancer patients.

As to time point: blood at routine non-recurrence follow-up after resection. The study sequenced unsorted whole RNA from tumor, nontumor lung or frozen PBMC. The study's findings and limits: TCRs found ubiquitously expanded in tumor appeared in blood more at resection than at follow-up.

Comment on this clonotype: Antigen specificity is unknown.

One entry per CDR3 protein, called by TCRdb with MiXCR from the 5' RACE reads. The sample holds around 100,000 distinct CDR3 sequences; about 10% are singletons and the top ten take more than 20%. This clonotype was obtained from a female donor with early-stage non-small cell lung cancer. The material was PBMCs, obtained at follow-up.

CDR3 sequence: CASSPYAEAFF. CDR3 bases: TGTGCCAGCAGCCCTTACGCCGAAGCTTTCTTT. V usage is TRBV7-9 and J usage is TRBJ1-1; D remains unclear. V gave up 5 bases and J gave up 8 bases, with 9 bases separating them. The length of the CDR3 is 11 residues. Germline-derived CDR1 and CDR2 are SEHNR and FQNEAQ (reference sequence).